This entry features one T cell receptor (beta chain) sequence. The data are from a study of blood T cell repertoires in COVID-19. TCRdb keeps only in-frame clones here, not all; method: immunoSEQ multiplex PCR. The sample lists 200,000 to 250,000 clones, less than 90% occurring once. Sequencing was performed on peripheral blood. The TCR comes from a woman aged 50 to 60 with acute or convalescent COVID-19.

The DNA for the CDR3 is TGTGCCAGCAGCTTAGCAGGTCCCACCCACACAGGGGATACGCAGTATTTT. Protein product: CASSLAGPTHTGDTQYF. V and J are TRBV7-8 and TRBJ2-3; a weak D match, TRBD1 (6 bases). The V and J ends lost 0 bases and 6 bases respectively, with 19 bases between them. CDR3 length: 17 residues. The V gene's germline CDR1 is SGHVS and CDR2 FQNEAQ.